These 14 T cell receptor beta chains came from one sample sequenced in a study of neurological immune-mediated disorders. Via MiXCR, TCRdb re-called the 5' RACE reads, giving one row per CDR3 protein. The data hold some 120,000 distinct CDR3 sequences, with 3.2% observed a single time. Sequencing used PBMCs. The receptors stem from a woman in her 30s with multiple sclerosis.

This clonotype showed up many times. V usage is TRBV20-1 and J usage is TRBJ2-4; D gene uncertain. CDR1 is DFQATT, CDR2 SNEGSKA, per germline (reference sequence). V lost 6 bases to trimming and J lost 0 bases, with 12 bases between them. The CDR3 extends over 14 amino acids. DNA of the CDR3: TGCAGTGCCCTACCTGGGAAAGCCAAAAACATTCAGTACTTC. Translated, it gives CSALPGKAKNIQYF.

This clonotype has a count of ten or more. The rearrangement links TRBV7-2 to TRBJ2-3; D remains ambiguous. There are 13 residues in the CDR3. CDR1 is SGHTA, CDR2 FQGNSA, per germline. The V and J ends lost 2 bases and 10 bases respectively, with 13 bases between them. The CDR3 sequence: CASSLSNGGAQYF. For the CDR3, the DNA is TGTGCCAGCAGCTTAAGCAACGGTGGTGCGCAGTATTTT.

This clonotype was found once. The chain recombines TRBV7-2 with TRBJ1-6; 8 positions match TRBD1. Trimming at V came to 5 bases and at J to 10 bases, leaving 7 bases not matched to a gene. Per the germline V gene, CDR1 is SGHTA and CDR2 is FQGNSA. The CDR3 is 14 amino acids. The CDR3 DNA reads as TGTGCCAGCAGCGGCCCGACAGGGGTCTCACCCCTCCACTTT. Protein sequence: CASSGPTGVSPLHF.

This clonotype was detected many times. V and J are TRBV6-5 and TRBJ1-5; D is ambiguous. V was shortened by 9 bases and J by 2 bases, with 14 bases between the two germline ends. This CDR3 has 14 amino acids. Germline lookup yields CDR1 MNHEY and CDR2 SVGAGI. The CDR3: CASALSGGNQPQHF. For the CDR3, the DNA is TGTGCCAGTGCGCTGTCTGGAGGCAATCAGCCCCAGCATTTT.

This clonotype was detected a few times. A much larger clone differs from this one at a single base, so this may be a read error. The CDR3 loop reads CASSNQKTSYEQYF. For the CDR3, the DNA is TGTGCCAGCAGCAATCAGAAGACCTCGTACGAGCAGTACTTC. The chain has TRBV7-2 and TRBJ2-7; D gene unclear. The length of the CDR3 is 14 residues. V lost 5 bases to trimming and J lost 4 bases, with 15 bases between them. Germline CDR1 SGHTA, CDR2 FQGNSA.

The sample holds many counts of this clonotype. The chain is built from TRBV11-2 and TRBJ2-1; D perhaps matches TRBD2 (5 bases). This CDR3 has 13 amino acids. CDR1 is SGHAT and CDR2 is FQNNGV in the germline V gene. Trimming left V 3 bases short and J 8 bases short, with 11 bases between. This chain's CDR3 is CASSLEAWDEQFF. Here the CDR3 DNA reads TGTGCCAGCAGCTTGGAGGCGTGGGATGAGCAGTTCTTC.

There are many counts of this clonotype. This chain uses TRBV9 with TRBJ2-1; 12 nucleotides line up with TRBD2. The germline V gene encodes CDR1 SGDLS and CDR2 YYNGEE. J was trimmed by 7 bases and V by 7 bases; bases with no gene match: 12. The CDR3 extends over 16 amino acids. This CDR3 is CASDPAGTSGRNEQFF. As DNA, the CDR3 is TGTGCCAGCGACCCAGCCGGGACTAGCGGGCGAAATGAGCAGTTCTTC.

This clonotype was seen at least ten times. This chain joins TRBV29-1 and TRBJ2-5; either TRBD1 or TRBD2 may fit D (5 bases each). V lost 4 bases and J lost 5, with 14 bases in between. The CDR3 covers 13 residues. Germline CDR1 and CDR2: SQVTM and ANQGSEA. Written as DNA, the CDR3 is TGCAGCGTTGCCAACCTCGAGGGGGAGACCCAGTACTTC. This codes for CSVANLEGETQYF.

J is TRBJ2-3 and V is TRBV5-1; 8 nucleotides align to TRBD2. The CDR3 runs to 19 residues. V lost 2 bases, J lost 1 base, and 15 bases stayed unmatched. Germline values: CDR1 SGHRS, CDR2 YFSETQ. CDR3 in DNA: TGCGCCAGCAGCTTTAGGCGGGGGGAAAACGACATTCGCACAGATACGCAGTATTTT. Amino acid sequence: CASSFRRGENDIRTDTQYF.

This clonotype came up a few times. The chain links TRBV7-8 to TRBJ1-1, with D perhaps matching TRBD1 (6 bases). CDR3 length: 15 amino acids. V was shortened by 5 bases and J by 4 bases, with 17 bases between the two germline ends. CDR1 is SGHVS and CDR2 is FQNEAQ in the germline V gene. The CDR3 DNA sequence: TGTGCCAGCAGCCCCCGGGGGGCCCCGGGCACTGAAGCTTTCTTT. The encoded protein is CASSPRGAPGTEAFF.

This clonotype was counted at least ten times. The rearrangement uses TRBV9 and TRBJ2-1; 8 bases are shared with TRBD2. The V gene's germline CDR1 is SGDLS and CDR2 YYNGEE. The V and J ends lost 3 bases and 5 bases, in that order; junction bases with no gene match: 10. The CDR3 has 16 amino acids. CDR3 sequence (DNA): TGTGCCAGCAGCGCGGGGGAAGCGGGAGTACACAATGAGCAGTTCTTC. It encodes CASSAGEAGVHNEQFF.

This clonotype has a count of ten or more. The chain couples TRBV29-1 to TRBJ1-5; D is uncertain. V lost 0 bases and J lost 9, with 9 bases in between. This CDR3 contains 12 residues. Looked up from germline, CDR1 is SQVTM and CDR2 is ANQGSEA. CDR3 bases: TGCAGCGTTGAAGAGCCGGGGTGGCCCCAGCATTTT. It encodes CSVEEPGWPQHF.

This clonotype was picked up many times. This sequence joins TRBV5-1 and TRBJ2-3, with D possibly matching TRBD1 (6 bases). CDR3 size: 14 residues. V was pared by 4 bases and J by 1 base, with 10 bases between. Germline loops: CDR1 SGHRS, CDR2 YFSETQ. The CDR3 bases are TGCGCCAGCAGCCTGGACAGACGCACAGATACGCAGTATTTT. Translation gives CASSLDRRTDTQYF. Combining the CDR3 with reference TRBV5-1 and TRBJ2-3 gives the whole variable domain KAGVTQTPRYLIKTRGQQVTLSCSPISGHRSVSWYQQTPGQGLQFLFEYFSETQRNKGNFPGRFSGRQFSNSRSEMNVSTLELGDSALYLCASSLDRRTDTQYFGPGTRLTVL.

This clonotype was picked up many times. This sequence joins TRBV12-3 or TRBV12-4 and TRBJ1-1, with D unresolved. The V and J ends lost 5 bases and 0 bases respectively, with 13 bases between them. This CDR3 spans 15 amino acids. The CDR3 DNA reads as TGTGCCAGCAGTCCCCCGTGGAGCTTGAACACTGAAGCTTTCTTT. It specifies CASSPPWSLNTEAFF.